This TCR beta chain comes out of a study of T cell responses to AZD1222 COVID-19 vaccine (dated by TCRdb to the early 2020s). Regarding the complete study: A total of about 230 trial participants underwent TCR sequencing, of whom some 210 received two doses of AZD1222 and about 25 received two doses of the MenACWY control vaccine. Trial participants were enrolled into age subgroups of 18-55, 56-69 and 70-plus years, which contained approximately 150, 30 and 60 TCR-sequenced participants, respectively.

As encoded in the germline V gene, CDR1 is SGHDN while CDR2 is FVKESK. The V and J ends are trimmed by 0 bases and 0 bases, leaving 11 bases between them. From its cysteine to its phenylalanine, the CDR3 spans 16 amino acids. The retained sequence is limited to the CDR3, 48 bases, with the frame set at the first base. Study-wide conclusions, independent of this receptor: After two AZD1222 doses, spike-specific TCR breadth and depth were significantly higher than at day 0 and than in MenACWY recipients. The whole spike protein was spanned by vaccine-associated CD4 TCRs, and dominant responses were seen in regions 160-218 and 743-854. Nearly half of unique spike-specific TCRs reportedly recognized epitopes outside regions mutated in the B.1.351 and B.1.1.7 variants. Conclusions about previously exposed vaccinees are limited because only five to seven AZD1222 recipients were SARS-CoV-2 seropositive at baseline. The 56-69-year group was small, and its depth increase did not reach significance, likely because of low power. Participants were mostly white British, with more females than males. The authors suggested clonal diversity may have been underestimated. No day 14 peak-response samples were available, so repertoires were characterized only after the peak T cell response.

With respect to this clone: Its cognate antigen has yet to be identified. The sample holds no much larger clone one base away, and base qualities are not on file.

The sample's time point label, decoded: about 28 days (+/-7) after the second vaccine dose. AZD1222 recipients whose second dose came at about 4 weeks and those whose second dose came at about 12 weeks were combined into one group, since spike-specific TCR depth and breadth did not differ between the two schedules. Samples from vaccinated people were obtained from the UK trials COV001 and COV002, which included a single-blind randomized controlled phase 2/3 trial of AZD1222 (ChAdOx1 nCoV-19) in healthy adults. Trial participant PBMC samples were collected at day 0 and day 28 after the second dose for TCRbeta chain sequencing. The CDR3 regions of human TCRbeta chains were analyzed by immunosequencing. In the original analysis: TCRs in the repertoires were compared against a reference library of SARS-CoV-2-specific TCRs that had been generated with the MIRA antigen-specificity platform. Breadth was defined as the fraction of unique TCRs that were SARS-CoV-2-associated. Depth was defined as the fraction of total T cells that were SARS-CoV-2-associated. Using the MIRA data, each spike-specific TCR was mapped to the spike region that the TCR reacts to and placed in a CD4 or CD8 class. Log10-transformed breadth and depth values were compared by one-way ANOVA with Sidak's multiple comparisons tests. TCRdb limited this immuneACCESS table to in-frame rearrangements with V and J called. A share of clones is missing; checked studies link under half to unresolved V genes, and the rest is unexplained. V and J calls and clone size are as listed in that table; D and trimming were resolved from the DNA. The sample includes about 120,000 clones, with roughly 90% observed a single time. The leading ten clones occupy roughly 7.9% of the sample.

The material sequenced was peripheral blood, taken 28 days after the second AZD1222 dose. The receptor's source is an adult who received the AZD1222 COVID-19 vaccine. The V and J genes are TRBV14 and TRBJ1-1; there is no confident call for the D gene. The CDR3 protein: CASSQDSAFLNTEAFF. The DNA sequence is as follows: TGTGCCAGCAGCCAAGATTCTGCCTTCCTGAACACTGAAGCTTTCTTT.